Listed here are 25 T cell receptor beta chains from one sample, sequenced in a study of T-cell memory formation after mild COVID-19. From the 5' RACE reads, TCRdb called clonotypes with MiXCR, one entry per CDR3 protein. The profile shows some 410,000 distinct CDR3 sequences, more than 20% of them singletons. What was sequenced was PBMCs or a T cell subset sorted from them (not recorded which). The receptors here all came from an adult woman who had mild COVID-19 (a few samples of this study predate the infection). Cell type and time point are not known.

The chain recombines TRBV9 with TRBJ2-7, with 7 bases that match TRBD2. Germline CDR1 SGDLS, CDR2 YYNGEE. V shed 3 bases, J shed 2 bases, and the junction held 8 bases outside the gene matches. CDR3 size: 15 residues. The CDR3 DNA is TGTGCCAGCAGCGCCCATAGCGGGTACGCCTACGAGCAGTACTTC. This sequence encodes CASSAHSGYAYEQYF. The whole variable domain, filled in from reference TRBV9 and TRBJ2-7, reads DSGVTQTPKHLITATGQRVTLRCSPRSGDLSVYWYQQSLDQGLQFLIQYYNGEERAKGNILERFSAQQFPDLHSELNLSSLELGDSALYFCASSAHSGYAYEQYFGPGTRLTVT.

This chain uses TRBV24-1 with TRBJ1-2, with D uncertain. Germline-derived CDR1 and CDR2 are KGHDR and SFDVKD. V gave up 6 bases and J gave up 2 bases, with 6 bases separating them. CDR3 length: 12 residues. The CDR3 nucleotides read TGTGCCACCAGTCCTGGCAACTATGGCTACACCTTC. Protein: CATSPGNYGYTF.

The rearrangement links TRBV7-8 to TRBJ1-5; D remains ambiguous. This CDR3 is built from 12 residues. The V gene's germline CDR1 is SGHVS and CDR2 FQNEAQ. V was shortened by 4 bases and J by 6 bases, with 7 bases between the two germline ends. The CDR3 spells CASSYDFQPQHF. CDR3 coding DNA: TGTGCCAGCAGCTATGATTTTCAGCCCCAGCATTTT.

This chain joins TRBV30 and TRBJ1-2; D is unresolved. CDR3 size: 12 residues. In germline, CDR1 is GTSNPN, CDR2 SVGIG (reference sequence). Trimming pared 1 base from V and 3 bases from J, leaving 6 bases between. The CDR3 region has the DNA TGTGCCTGGAGTGGGGCTGACTATGGCTACACCTTC. This gives the protein CAWSGADYGYTF. Using reference TRBV30 and TRBJ1-2 for the parts outside the CDR3, the full variable domain is SQTIHQWPATLVQPVGSPLSLECTVEGTSNPNLYWYRQAAGRGLQLLFYSVGIGQISSEVPQNLSASRPQDRQFILSSKKLLLSDSGFYLCAWSGADYGYTFGSGTRLTVV.

This clonotype was recorded a few times. The V gene is TRBV5-1, the J gene TRBJ2-2; TRBD1 agrees at 9 bases. With 2 bases clipped from V and 8 bases from J, the junction kept 4 bases outside the gene matches. Germline CDR1 reads SGHRS; CDR2 reads YFSETQ. The CDR3 covers 14 residues. The CDR3 bases are TGCGCCAGCAGCTTTGGGACAGGGCCAGGGGAGCTGTTTTTT. It specifies CASSFGTGPGELFF.

This clonotype was seen only a few times. The chain is built from TRBV7-9 and TRBJ1-1; 8 nucleotides match TRBD1. There are 16 residues in the CDR3. Germline CDR1 is SEHNR and CDR2 is FQNEAQ (reference sequence). Trimming removed 2 bases from V and 1 base from J; junction bases left unmatched: 6. The CDR3 loop reads CASSLTRGTGNTEAFF. The CDR3 DNA sequence: TGTGCCAGCAGCTTAACACGTGGGACAGGGAACACTGAAGCTTTCTTT.

The chain combines TRBV5-1 with TRBJ2-2; 7 positions match TRBD2. V lost 2 bases and J lost 4; bases outside the gene matches: 5. The CDR3 has 15 residues. From germline, CDR1 is SGHRS and CDR2 YFSETQ. The CDR3 DNA reads TGCGCCAGCAGCTTCCAGGCGGGAGCCACCGGGGAGCTGTTTTTT. Translating gives CASSFQAGATGELFF.

The V and J genes are TRBV11-3 and TRBJ1-1, with no clear D. The ends were cut back, 2 bases at V and 10 bases at J, with 11 bases in the middle. This CDR3 has 12 amino acids. Germline loops: CDR1 SGHNT, CDR2 YENEEA. The CDR3 sequence: CASSLNSEGAFF. In nucleotides, the CDR3 is TGTGCCAGCAGCTTAAATTCCGAAGGAGCTTTCTTT.

The rearrangement uses TRBV24-1 and TRBJ2-7, with D perhaps given as TRBD1 or TRBD2 (5 bases each). The CDR3 is 15 residues long. The ends were cut back, 0 bases at V and 2 bases at J, with 10 bases in the middle. Germline lookup yields CDR1 KGHDR and CDR2 SFDVKD. In DNA form, the CDR3 reads TGTGCCACCAGTGATTTGGGGGACGGAGCCTACGAGCAGTACTTC. Translating gives CATSDLGDGAYEQYF.

There are a few counts of this clonotype. V gene TRBV7-2 combines with J gene TRBJ2-4, with TRBD1 matching 9 bases. V was clipped by 5 bases and J by 4 bases; unmatched bases: 6. The CDR3 length is 15 residues. Germline CDR1 SGHTA, CDR2 FQGNSA. The CDR3 loop is CASSPGGTGKNIQYF. The CDR3 DNA follows: TGTGCCAGCAGCCCCGGTGGGACAGGGAAAAACATTCAGTACTTC.

The CDR3 loop is CASSLRRASGNTIYF. CDR3 coding DNA: TGTGCCAGCAGCCTCCGTAGGGCGTCTGGAAACACCATATATTTT. The rearrangement uses TRBV7-2 and TRBJ1-3; D not resolved. Trimming took off 5 bases at V and 1 base at J, with 12 bases between the two ends. The CDR3 has 15 amino acids. Germline lookup yields CDR1 SGHTA and CDR2 FQGNSA.

This chain connects TRBV9 to TRBJ1-1, with TRBD1 as a possible D gene (6 bases). This CDR3 region has 13 residues. Trimming took 3 bases from V and 4 from J, leaving 10 bases between them. CDR1 and CDR2 (germline): SGDLS, YYNGEE. The CDR3 bases are TGTGCCAGCAGCGGTACAGGGTTCACTGAAGCTTTCTTT. Its translation: CASSGTGFTEAFF.

This clonotype was seen only a few times. The genes are TRBV7-9 and TRBJ1-5, with D unclear. Germline assignment: CDR1 SEHNR and CDR2 FQNEAQ (reference sequence). CDR3 length: 16 residues. The germline V and J ends were trimmed by 1 base and 5 bases, with 15 bases remaining between them. CDR3 in DNA: TGTGCCAGCAGCTTAGGGCCCGGGGAGCGGGATCAGCCCCAGCATTTT. Protein product: CASSLGPGERDQPQHF.

The chain recombines TRBV6-1 with TRBJ2-7; 7 bases agree with TRBD1. The CDR3 extends over 16 amino acids. V dropped 1 base and J dropped 4; count of bases not matched to a gene: 10. CDR1 and CDR2 from the germline V gene are MNHNS and SASEGT. CDR3 in DNA: TGTGCCAGCAGTGAAGATCCGACAGGGAGAGGGTACGAGCAGTACTTC. It yields the protein CASSEDPTGRGYEQYF.

The chain's CDR3 is CASSLAGTNGAHGYTF. Here the CDR3 DNA reads TGTGCCAGCAGCTTAGCGGGGACCAACGGAGCCCATGGCTACACCTTC. The V and J genes are TRBV7-9 and TRBJ1-2; tentatively, D is TRBD1 (5 bases). Germline values: CDR1 SEHNR, CDR2 FQNEAQ (reference sequence). The V and J ends lost 0 bases and 6 bases respectively, with 17 bases between them. CDR3 length equals 16 residues.

The CDR3 here is CSARTVASYEQYF. The CDR3 nucleotides are TGCAGTGCTAGAACGGTAGCGTCCTACGAGCAGTACTTC. The genes are TRBV20-1 and TRBJ2-7; a possible D gene is TRBD2 (5 bases). V lost 2 bases and J lost 1, with 9 bases in between. The CDR3 is 13 amino acids. CDR1 DFQATT and CDR2 SNEGSKA come from the germline V gene (reference sequence).

The gene calls are TRBV12-3 or TRBV12-4 and TRBJ2-7, with D uncertain. The CDR3 spans 13 residues. V lost 6 bases, J lost 3 bases, and 12 bases lay in between. CDR3 residues: CASSAMGRYEQYF. The CDR3 nucleotides are TGTGCCAGCAGCGCCATGGGTCGCTACGAGCAGTACTTC.

The chain combines TRBV20-1 with TRBJ2-7, with TRBD2 matching over 9 bases. V dropped 1 base and J dropped 6; count of bases not matched to a gene: 7. The CDR3 is 14 amino acids. From germline, CDR1 is DFQATT and CDR2 SNEGSKA (reference sequence). The CDR3 protein is CSARVHRREGEQYF. The CDR3 coding sequence is TGCAGTGCTAGAGTTCACCGGCGGGAGGGCGAGCAGTACTTC.

The chain carries TRBV7-6 and TRBJ2-1; 10 bases are a match to TRBD2. Trimming cost V 5 bases and J 10 bases; bases outside gene matches: 14. CDR3 size: 16 residues. Looked up from germline, CDR1 is SGHVS and CDR2 is FNYEAQ. In DNA form, the CDR3 reads TGTGCCAGCAGCCCAGACCCTAGCGGGGGTACATGGGAGCAGTTCTTC. Translating it yields CASSPDPSGGTWEQFF.

This clonotype was counted between two and nine times. CDR3 in DNA: TGTGCCAGCAGCGGAGCGGGGGCCTTTAGCAATGAGCAGTTCTTC. It is translated as CASSGAGAFSNEQFF. V gene TRBV12-3 or TRBV12-4 combines with J gene TRBJ2-1, with 8 bases that match TRBD2. The J segment lost 6 bases and the V segment lost 6 bases, leaving 10 bases of the junction unmatched. This CDR3 has 15 residues.

This clonotype turned up a few times. CDR3 coding DNA: TGTGCCAGCAGCGTAGTAGACAGCGGATACGAGCAGTACTTC. This codes for CASSVVDSGYEQYF. The gene calls are TRBV9 and TRBJ2-7; TRBD1 or TRBD2 may be the D gene (5 bases each). The CDR3 is made up of 14 amino acids. In germline, CDR1 is SGDLS, CDR2 YYNGEE. The V end was cut by 0 bases, the J end by 4 bases, with 11 bases between.

The sample holds a few counts of this clonotype. The chain employs TRBV18 and TRBJ2-1; D remains unclear. Trimming took off 3 bases at V and 2 bases at J, with 11 bases between the two ends. CDR1 is KGHSH and CDR2 is LQKENI in the germline V gene. The CDR3 is made up of 15 amino acids. The CDR3 region has the DNA TGTGCCAGCTCACCGCTAGGTGGGGCCTACAATGAGCAGTTCTTC. Its protein product is CASSPLGGAYNEQFF.

A few counts support this clonotype. This sequence joins TRBV6-4 and TRBJ1-1; no definite D call. There are 13 residues in the CDR3. Deletions cut 2 bases from V and 8 bases from J, with 12 bases between. Germline CDR1 reads MRHNA; CDR2 reads SNTAGT. CDR3 sequence: CASSDSGIGEAFF. DNA of the CDR3: TGTGCCAGCAGTGACAGCGGCATAGGGGAAGCTTTCTTT.

This clonotype came up a few times. The V call is TRBV20-1, the J call TRBJ1-1; D might be TRBD1 (6 bases). Germline loops: CDR1 DFQATT, CDR2 SNEGSKA (reference sequence). The CDR3 extends over 16 amino acids. The V end lost 0 bases, the J end lost 5 bases, and 19 bases lay between the germline ends. The CDR3 loop is CSARDWGTSWGTEAFF. DNA for the CDR3: TGCAGTGCTAGAGATTGGGGGACATCTTGGGGAACTGAAGCTTTCTTT.

This clonotype was recorded a few times. The rearrangement links TRBV12-3 or TRBV12-4 to TRBJ1-1; weak D call: TRBD1 (6 bases). The CDR3 runs to 14 residues. V lost 3 bases, J lost 1 base, and 9 bases lay in between. The CDR3, as DNA: TGTGCCAGCAGTTTCAAACAGGGGAACACTGAAGCTTTCTTT. Protein product: CASSFKQGNTEAFF.